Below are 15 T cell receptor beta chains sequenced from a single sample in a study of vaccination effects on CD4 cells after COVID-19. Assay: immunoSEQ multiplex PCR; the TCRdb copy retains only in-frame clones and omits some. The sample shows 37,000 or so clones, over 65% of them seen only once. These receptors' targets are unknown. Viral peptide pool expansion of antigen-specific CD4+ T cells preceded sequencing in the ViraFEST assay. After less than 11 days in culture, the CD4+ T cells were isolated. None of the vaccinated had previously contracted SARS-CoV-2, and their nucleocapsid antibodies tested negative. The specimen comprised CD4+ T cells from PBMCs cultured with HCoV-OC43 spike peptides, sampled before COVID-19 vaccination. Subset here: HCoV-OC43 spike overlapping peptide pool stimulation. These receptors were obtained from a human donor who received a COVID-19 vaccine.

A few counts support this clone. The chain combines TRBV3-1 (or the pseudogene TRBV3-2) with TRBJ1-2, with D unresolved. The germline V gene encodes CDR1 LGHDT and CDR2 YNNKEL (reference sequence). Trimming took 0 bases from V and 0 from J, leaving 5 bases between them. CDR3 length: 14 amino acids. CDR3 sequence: CASSQEDTNYGYTF. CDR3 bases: TGTGCCAGCAGCCAAGAAGATACTAACTATGGCTACACCTTC.

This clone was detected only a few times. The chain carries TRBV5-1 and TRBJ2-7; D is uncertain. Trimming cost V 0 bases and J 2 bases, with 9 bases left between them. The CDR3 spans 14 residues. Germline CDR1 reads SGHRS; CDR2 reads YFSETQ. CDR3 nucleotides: TGCGCCAGCAGCTTGGAGAACGGACCCTACGAGCAGTACTTC. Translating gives CASSLENGPYEQYF.

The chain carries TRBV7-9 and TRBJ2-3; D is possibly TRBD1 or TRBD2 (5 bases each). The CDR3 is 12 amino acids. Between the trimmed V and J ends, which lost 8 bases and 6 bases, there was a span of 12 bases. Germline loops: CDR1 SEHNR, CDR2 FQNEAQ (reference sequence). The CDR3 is CASLEGTDTQYF. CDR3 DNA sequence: TGTGCCAGCCTCGAGGGGACCGATACGCAGTATTTT.

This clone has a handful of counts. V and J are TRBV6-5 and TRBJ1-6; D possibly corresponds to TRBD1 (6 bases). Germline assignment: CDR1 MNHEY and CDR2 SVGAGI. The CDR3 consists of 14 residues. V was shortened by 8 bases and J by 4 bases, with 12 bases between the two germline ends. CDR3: CASGRTGYNSPLHF. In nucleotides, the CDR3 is TGTGCCAGCGGTCGAACAGGGTATAATTCACCCCTCCACTTT.

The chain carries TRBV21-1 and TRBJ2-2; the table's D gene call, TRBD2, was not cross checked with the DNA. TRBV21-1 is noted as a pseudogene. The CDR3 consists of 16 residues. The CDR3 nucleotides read TGTGCCACAACTAGCGGGAGTCGGAGGGGGACCGGGGAGCTGTTTTTT. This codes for CATTSGSRRGTGELFF.

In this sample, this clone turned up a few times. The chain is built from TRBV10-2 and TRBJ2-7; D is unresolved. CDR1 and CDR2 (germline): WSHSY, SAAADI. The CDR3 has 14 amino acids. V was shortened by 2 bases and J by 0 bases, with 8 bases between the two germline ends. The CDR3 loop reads CASSERTDSYEQYF. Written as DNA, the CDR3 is TGCGCCAGCAGTGAGAGGACGGACTCCTACGAGCAGTACTTC.

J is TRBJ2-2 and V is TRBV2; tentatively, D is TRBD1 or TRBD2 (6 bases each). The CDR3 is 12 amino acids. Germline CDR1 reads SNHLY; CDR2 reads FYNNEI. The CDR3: CAAQGRTGELFF. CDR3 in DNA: TGTGCGGCGCAGGGGAGGACCGGGGAGCTGTTTTTT.

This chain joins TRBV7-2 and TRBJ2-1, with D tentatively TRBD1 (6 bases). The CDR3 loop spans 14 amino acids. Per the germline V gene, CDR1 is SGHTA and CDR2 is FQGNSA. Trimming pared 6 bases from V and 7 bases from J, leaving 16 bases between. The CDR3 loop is CASSRTDKENEQFF. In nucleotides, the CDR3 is TGTGCCAGCAGTCGGACAGATAAGGAAAATGAGCAGTTCTTC.

Written as DNA, the CDR3 is TGTGCCAGCAGCTTAAGTGGTAGCACAGATACGCAGTATTTT. This codes for CASSLSGSTDTQYF. The V call is TRBV7-2, the J call TRBJ2-3; D is undetermined. Germline CDR1 is SGHTA and CDR2 is FQGNSA. There are 14 residues in the CDR3. V was shortened by 2 bases and J by 0 bases, with 6 bases between the two germline ends. Variable domain in full (rest from reference TRBV7-2 and TRBJ2-3): GAGVSQSPSNKVTEKGKDVELRCDPISGHTALYWYRQSLGQGLEFLIYFQGNSAPDKSGLPSDRFSAERTGGSVSTLTIQRTQQEDSAVYLCASSLSGSTDTQYFGPGTRLTVL.

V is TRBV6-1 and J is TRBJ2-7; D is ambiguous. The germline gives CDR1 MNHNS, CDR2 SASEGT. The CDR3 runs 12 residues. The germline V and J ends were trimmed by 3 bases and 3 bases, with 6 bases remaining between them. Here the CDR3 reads CASSDRVYEQYF. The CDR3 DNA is TGTGCCAGCAGTGACAGAGTCTACGAGCAGTACTTC.

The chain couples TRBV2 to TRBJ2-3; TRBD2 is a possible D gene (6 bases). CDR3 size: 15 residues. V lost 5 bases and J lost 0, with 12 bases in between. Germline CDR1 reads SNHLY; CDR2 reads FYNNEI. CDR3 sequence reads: CASSRRDGSTDTQYF. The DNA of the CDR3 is TGTGCCAGCAGTCGGAGGGACGGAAGCACAGATACGCAGTATTTT.

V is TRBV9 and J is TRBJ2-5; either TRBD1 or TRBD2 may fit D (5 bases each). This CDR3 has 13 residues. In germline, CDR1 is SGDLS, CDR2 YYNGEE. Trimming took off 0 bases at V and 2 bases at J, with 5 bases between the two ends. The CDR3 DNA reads TGTGCCAGCAGCGTAGGGGGGCAAGAGACCCAGTACTTC. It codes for CASSVGGQETQYF. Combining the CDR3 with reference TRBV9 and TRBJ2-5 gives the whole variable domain DSGVTQTPKHLITATGQRVTLRCSPRSGDLSVYWYQQSLDQGLQFLIQYYNGEERAKGNILERFSAQQFPDLHSELNLSSLELGDSALYFCASSVGGQETQYFGPGTRLLVL.

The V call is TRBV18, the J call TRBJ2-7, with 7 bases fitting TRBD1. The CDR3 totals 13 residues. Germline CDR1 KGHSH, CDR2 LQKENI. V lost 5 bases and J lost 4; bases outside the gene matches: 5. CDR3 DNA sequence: TGTGCCAGCTCAGCAAGACAGGGTTACGAGCAGTACTTC. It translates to CASSARQGYEQYF.

The CDR3 sequence is CASSGRYGYTF. The CDR3 region has the DNA TGTGCCAGCAGTGGACGCTATGGCTACACCTTC. This rearrangement joins TRBV27 to TRBJ1-2; D gene ambiguous. The ends were cut back, 5 bases at V and 4 bases at J, with 5 bases in the middle. Germline CDR1 MNHEY, CDR2 SMNVEV (reference sequence). This CDR3 has 11 amino acids.

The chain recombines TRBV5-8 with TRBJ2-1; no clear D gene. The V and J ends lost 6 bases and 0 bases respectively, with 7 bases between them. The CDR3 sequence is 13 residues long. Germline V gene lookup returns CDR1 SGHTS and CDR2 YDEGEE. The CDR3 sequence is CASIKYSYNEQFF. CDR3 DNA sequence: TGTGCCAGCATCAAGTACTCCTACAATGAGCAGTTCTTC.